A single sample is the source of the 16 T cell receptor beta chains below, sequenced in a study of blood T cell repertoires in COVID-19. TCRdb's copy holds only in-frame clones and misses some; the assay was immunoSEQ multiplex PCR. Of a few hundred thousand clones listed, approximately 90% are singletons. The sequencing input was PBMCs or T cells enriched from blood (not recorded which). The receptors originated from a woman between 25 and 40 years old who had recovered from COVID-19.

This clone was observed once. The rearrangement joins TRBV4-1 to TRBJ2-5, with D possibly being TRBD2 (6 bases). CDR1 MGHRA and CDR2 YSYEKL come from the germline V gene. The CDR3 is 15 residues long. V was shortened by 0 bases and J by 2 bases, with 10 bases between the two germline ends. Written as DNA, the CDR3 is TGCGCCAGCAGCCAAGACCCTAGCGCGCAAGAGACCCAGTACTTC. Translating gives CASSQDPSAQETQYF.

V and J are TRBV12-3 or TRBV12-4 and TRBJ1-2; 7 nucleotides match TRBD1. V shed 6 bases and J 4 bases; nucleotides not matched to a gene: 5. This CDR3 contains 13 residues. The CDR3 here is CASSPDRVYGYTF. CDR3 coding DNA: TGTGCCAGCAGCCCCGACAGGGTCTATGGCTACACCTTC.

The genes are TRBV11-2 and TRBJ2-3, with 12 nucleotides matching TRBD2. Germline V lookup: CDR1 SGHAT, CDR2 FQNNGV. The CDR3 is 16 residues long. Trimming took 2 bases from V and 4 from J; bases not matched to a gene: 4. The CDR3 sequence: CASSLRLAGESDTQYF. CDR3 nucleotide sequence: TGTGCCAGCAGCTTAAGACTAGCGGGGGAATCAGATACGCAGTATTTT.

V and J are TRBV29-1 and TRBJ1-2; 7 bases fit TRBD1. CDR3 length: 17 residues. In germline, CDR1 is SQVTM, CDR2 ANQGSEA. V lost 7 bases to trimming and J lost 0 bases; unmatched junction nucleotides: 17. The CDR3 here is CSAPRTGADPSNYGYTF. The CDR3 bases are TGCAGCGCTCCTCGGACAGGCGCCGACCCTTCTAACTATGGCTACACCTTC.

J is TRBJ2-3 and V is TRBV11-2; 9 bases line up with TRBD2. CDR1 SGHAT and CDR2 FQNNGV come from the germline V gene. Trimming took 5 bases from V and 5 from J; bases not matched to a gene: 11. This CDR3 is built from 16 residues. The CDR3 DNA follows: TGTGCCAGCAGCACCGCCGCGCGGGGGGGTATAGATACGCAGTATTTT. Its protein is CASSTAARGGIDTQYF. The full variable domain, in which reference TRBV11-2 and TRBJ2-3 provide the parts outside the CDR3, is EAGVAQSPRYKIIEKRQSVAFWCNPISGHATLYWYQQILGQGPKLLIQFQNNGVVDDSQLPKDRFSAERLKGVDSTLKIQPAKLEDSAVYLCASSTAARGGIDTQYFGPGTRLTVL.

The V and J genes are TRBV11-3 and TRBJ1-1; 7 bases match TRBD1. Germline CDR1 and CDR2: SGHNT and YENEEA. J lost 4 bases, V lost 6 bases, and 8 bases had no gene match. The CDR3 covers 14 residues. CDR3 sequence reads: CASSQGPGGTEAFF. As DNA, the CDR3 is TGTGCCAGCAGTCAGGGGCCAGGGGGCACTGAAGCTTTCTTT.

The rearrangement uses TRBV9 and TRBJ1-2; D might be TRBD1 (6 bases). The CDR3 is made up of 14 amino acids. The germline V and J ends were trimmed by 4 bases and 4 bases, with 14 bases remaining between them. Germline lookup yields CDR1 SGDLS and CDR2 YYNGEE. The CDR3: CASSPEGVGYGYTF. The CDR3 DNA follows: TGTGCCAGCAGCCCAGAGGGGGTTGGCTATGGCTACACCTTC. The entire variable domain, with the rest obtained from reference TRBV9 and TRBJ1-2, is as follows: DSGVTQTPKHLITATGQRVTLRCSPRSGDLSVYWYQQSLDQGLQFLIQYYNGEERAKGNILERFSAQQFPDLHSELNLSSLELGDSALYFCASSPEGVGYGYTFGSGTRLTVV.

This clone was observed a handful of times. This chain links TRBV4-1 with TRBJ2-7; 9 bases fit TRBD2. Germline assignment: CDR1 MGHRA and CDR2 YSYEKL. Trimming took 4 bases from V and 4 from J; bases not matched to a gene: 8. The CDR3 length is 15 residues. The CDR3 protein is CASSLLGGGEYEQYF. In DNA, the CDR3 is TGCGCCAGCAGCCTACTCGGCGGGGGGGAGTACGAGCAGTACTTC.

In the case of this clone: An end of the junction differs from the germline gene, which may be a read error. The rearrangement uses TRBV29-1 and TRBJ1-2; 9 nucleotides match TRBD1. The germline CDR1 and CDR2 sequences are SQVTM and ANQGSEA. The CDR3 consists of 13 residues. The CDR3 loop is CSVGGTGLDGYTF. CDR3 nucleotide sequence: TGTAGCGTTGGGGGGACAGGGTTGGATGGCTACACCTTC.

The chain uses TRBV29-1 and TRBJ2-1, with 8 bases that match TRBD2. The CDR3 loop spans 13 amino acids. Per the germline V gene, CDR1 is SQVTM and CDR2 is ANQGSEA. Trimming took 2 bases from V and 5 from J; bases not matched to a gene: 2. CDR3 amino acids: CSVETSGHNEQFF. The CDR3 DNA reads TGCAGCGTTGAAACTAGCGGACACAATGAGCAGTTCTTC.

CDR3: CASSRTIGTGETQYF. The CDR3 DNA reads TGTGCCAGCAGCCGTACTATCGGGACAGGGGAGACCCAGTACTTC. The rearrangement links TRBV3-1 (or the pseudogene TRBV3-2) to TRBJ2-5, with TRBD1 matching over 9 bases. This CDR3 is built from 15 residues. Germline CDR1 is LGHDT and CDR2 is YNNKEL (reference sequence). The V and J ends lost 4 bases and 5 bases, in that order; junction bases with no gene match: 8.

The rearrangement links TRBV9 to TRBJ1-1, with 7 bases aligning to TRBD1. Germline lookup yields CDR1 SGDLS and CDR2 YYNGEE. The CDR3 spans 14 residues. Trimming at V came to 4 bases and at J to 4 bases, leaving 7 bases not matched to a gene. As DNA, the CDR3 is TGTGCCAGCAGCCGGCGGGACAGTCGCACTGAAGCTTTCTTT. Its translation is CASSRRDSRTEAFF.

This clone was found a few times. V usage is TRBV5-1 and J usage is TRBJ2-1; tentative D call: TRBD1 (6 bases). The CDR3 sequence is 16 residues long. V gave up 0 bases and J gave up 6 bases, with 16 bases separating them. CDR1 and CDR2 from the germline V gene are SGHRS and YFSETQ. CDR3 nucleotides: TGCGCCAGCAGCTTGGAGGGGGTCGGCGGTCGCAATGAGCAGTTCTTC. Amino acids: CASSLEGVGGRNEQFF.

The J gene is TRBJ1-1, the V gene TRBV4-2; 9 bases are a match to TRBD1. V shed 7 bases and J 5 bases; nucleotides not matched to a gene: 11. Germline V CDR1 and CDR2: LGHNA, YNFKEQ. This CDR3 has 15 residues. CDR3 DNA: TGTGCCAGCAACGACGGACAGGGGTTTCAAACTGAAGCTTTCTTT. Its protein product is CASNDGQGFQTEAFF.

The rearrangement uses TRBV20-1 and TRBJ1-2, with no clear D. CDR3 length: 13 residues. CDR1 is DFQATT, CDR2 SNEGSKA, per germline (reference sequence). Deletions cut 3 bases from V and 6 bases from J, with 14 bases between. In DNA form, the CDR3 reads TGCAGTGCTAGTTTGACAACCGATAATGGCTACACCTTC. Encoded protein: CSASLTTDNGYTF.

In its sample, this clone was seen a few times. CDR3 region: CASSAVRSYGYTF. The CDR3 DNA is TGTGCCAGCAGTGCCGTCAGAAGCTATGGCTACACCTTC. The J gene is TRBJ1-2, the V gene TRBV25-1, with D unclear. CDR3 size: 13 residues. Per the germline V gene, CDR1 is MGHDK and CDR2 is SYGVNS. V lost 4 bases and J lost 4, with 10 bases in between.